The entry below gives a single T cell receptor beta chain sequence along with its context. The data derive from a study of technical replicates of blood from a handful of donors. Produced via immunoSEQ multiplex PCR; TCRdb's table is partial and in-frame only. This table has around 69,000 clones, around 97% appearing once. This clonotype was obtained from a human donor in good health. The material sequenced was T cells isolated from PBMCs.

DNA for the CDR3: TGTGCCTGGAGTGTACGAACAGGGGGCAAAGAGACCCAGTACTTC. Its protein product is CAWSVRTGGKETQYF. The genes are TRBV30 and TRBJ2-5, with 9 bases fitting TRBD1. J gave up 3 bases and V 0 bases, and 5 bases lay outside the gene matches. This CDR3 is 15 amino acids long. The germline V gene encodes CDR1 GTSNPN and CDR2 SVGIG (reference sequence).